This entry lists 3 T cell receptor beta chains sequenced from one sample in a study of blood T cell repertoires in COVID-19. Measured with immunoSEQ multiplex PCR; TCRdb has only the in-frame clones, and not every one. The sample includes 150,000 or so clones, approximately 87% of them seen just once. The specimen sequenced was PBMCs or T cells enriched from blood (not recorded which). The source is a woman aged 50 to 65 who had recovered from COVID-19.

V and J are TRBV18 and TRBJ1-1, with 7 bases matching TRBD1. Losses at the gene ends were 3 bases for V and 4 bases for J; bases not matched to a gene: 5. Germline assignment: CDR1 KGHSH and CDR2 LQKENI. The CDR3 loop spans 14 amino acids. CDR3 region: CASSPDRVGTEAFF. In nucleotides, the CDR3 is TGTGCCAGCTCACCCGACAGGGTAGGCACTGAAGCTTTCTTT.

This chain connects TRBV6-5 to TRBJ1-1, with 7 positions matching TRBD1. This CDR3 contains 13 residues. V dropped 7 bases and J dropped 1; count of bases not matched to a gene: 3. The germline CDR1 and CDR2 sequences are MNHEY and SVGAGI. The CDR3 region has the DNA TGTGCCAGCAAGGGACAGTGGAACACTGAAGCTTTCTTT. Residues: CASKGQWNTEAFF.

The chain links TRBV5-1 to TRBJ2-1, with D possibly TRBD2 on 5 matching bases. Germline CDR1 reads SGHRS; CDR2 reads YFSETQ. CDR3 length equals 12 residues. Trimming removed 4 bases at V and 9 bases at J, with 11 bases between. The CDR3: CASSIAGLEQFF. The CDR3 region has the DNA TGCGCCAGCAGCATCGCGGGCCTTGAGCAGTTCTTC.